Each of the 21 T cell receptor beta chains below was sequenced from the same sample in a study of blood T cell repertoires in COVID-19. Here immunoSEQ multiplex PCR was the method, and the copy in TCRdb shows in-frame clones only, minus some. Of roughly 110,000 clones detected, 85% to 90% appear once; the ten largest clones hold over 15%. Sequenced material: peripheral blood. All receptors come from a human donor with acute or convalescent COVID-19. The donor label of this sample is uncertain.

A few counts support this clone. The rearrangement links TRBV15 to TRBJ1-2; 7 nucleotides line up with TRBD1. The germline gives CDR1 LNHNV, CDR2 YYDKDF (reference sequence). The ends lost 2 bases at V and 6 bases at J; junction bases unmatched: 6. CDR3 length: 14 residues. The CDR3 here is CATSRRVTGDGYTF. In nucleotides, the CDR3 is TGTGCCACCAGCAGACGAGTTACAGGGGATGGCTACACCTTC.

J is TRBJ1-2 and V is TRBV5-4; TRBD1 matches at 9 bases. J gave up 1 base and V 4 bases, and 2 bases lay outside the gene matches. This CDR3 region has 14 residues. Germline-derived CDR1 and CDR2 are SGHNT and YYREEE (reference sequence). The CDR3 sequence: CASSADRGNYGYTF. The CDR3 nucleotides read TGTGCCAGCAGCGCGGACAGGGGTAACTATGGCTACACCTTC.

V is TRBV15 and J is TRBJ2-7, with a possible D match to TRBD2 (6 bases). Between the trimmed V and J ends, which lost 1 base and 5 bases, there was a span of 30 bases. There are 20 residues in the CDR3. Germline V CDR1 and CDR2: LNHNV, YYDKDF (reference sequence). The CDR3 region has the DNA TGTGCCACCAGCAGAGTTGTCCTGAGTTTTTTACGGGAGAAATATGACGAGCAGTACTTC. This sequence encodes CATSRVVLSFLREKYDEQYF. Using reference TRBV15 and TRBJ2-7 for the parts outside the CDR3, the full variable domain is DAMVIQNPRYQVTQFGKPVTLSCSQTLNHNVMYWYQQKSSQAPKLLFHYYDKDFNNEADTPDNFQSRRPNTSFCFLDIRSPGLGDTAMYLCATSRVVLSFLREKYDEQYFGPGTRLTVT.

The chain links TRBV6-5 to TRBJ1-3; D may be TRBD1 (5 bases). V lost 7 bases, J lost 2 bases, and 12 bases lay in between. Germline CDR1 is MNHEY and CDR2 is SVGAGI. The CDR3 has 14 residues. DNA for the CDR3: TGTGCCAGCAAAGTTTCAGGGCCTGGAAACACCATATATTTT. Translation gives CASKVSGPGNTIYF.

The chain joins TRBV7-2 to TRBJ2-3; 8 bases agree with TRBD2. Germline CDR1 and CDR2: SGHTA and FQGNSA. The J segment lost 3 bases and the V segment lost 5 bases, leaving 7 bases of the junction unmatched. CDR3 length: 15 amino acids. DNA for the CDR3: TGTGCCAGCAGCCCCCCGGGCGGGGGGACAGATACGCAGTATTTT. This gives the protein CASSPPGGGTDTQYF.

CDR3: CASSGTSGFANTGELFF. For the CDR3, the DNA is TGTGCCAGCAGTGGGACTAGCGGATTCGCGAACACCGGGGAGCTGTTTTTT. The V gene is TRBV2, the J gene TRBJ2-2, with 10 bases identical to TRBD2. The V gene end was trimmed by 4 bases and the J gene end by 0 bases; junction bases not matched to a gene: 5. CDR1 SNHLY and CDR2 FYNNEI come from the germline V gene. This CDR3 is built from 17 residues.

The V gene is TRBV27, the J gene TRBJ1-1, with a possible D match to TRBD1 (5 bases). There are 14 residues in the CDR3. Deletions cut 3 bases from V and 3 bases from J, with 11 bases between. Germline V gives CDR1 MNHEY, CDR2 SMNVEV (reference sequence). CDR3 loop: CASSLWAGHTEAFF. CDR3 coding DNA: TGTGCCAGCAGTTTGTGGGCAGGGCACACTGAAGCTTTCTTT.

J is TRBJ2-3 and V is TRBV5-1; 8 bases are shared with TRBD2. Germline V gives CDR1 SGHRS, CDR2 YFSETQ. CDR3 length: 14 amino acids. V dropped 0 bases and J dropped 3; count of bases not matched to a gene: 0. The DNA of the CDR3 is TGCGCCAGCAGCTTGGTAGCGGGGACAGATACGCAGTATTTT. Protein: CASSLVAGTDTQYF.

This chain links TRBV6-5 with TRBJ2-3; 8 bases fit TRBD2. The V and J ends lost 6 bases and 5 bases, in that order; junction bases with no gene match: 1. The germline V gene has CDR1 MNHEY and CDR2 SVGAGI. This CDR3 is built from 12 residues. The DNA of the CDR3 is TGTGCCAGCAGGCGGGGGGAAGATACGCAGTATTTT. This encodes CASRRGEDTQYF.

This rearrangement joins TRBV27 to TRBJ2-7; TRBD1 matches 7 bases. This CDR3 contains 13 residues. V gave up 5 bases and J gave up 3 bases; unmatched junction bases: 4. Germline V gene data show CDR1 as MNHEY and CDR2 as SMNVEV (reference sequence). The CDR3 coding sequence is TGTGCCAGCAGTCCGACAGGGAGCTACGAGCAGTACTTC. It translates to CASSPTGSYEQYF.

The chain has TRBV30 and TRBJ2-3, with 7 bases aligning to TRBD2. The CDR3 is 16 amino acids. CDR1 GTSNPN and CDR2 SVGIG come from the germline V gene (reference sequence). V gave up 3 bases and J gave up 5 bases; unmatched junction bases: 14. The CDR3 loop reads CAWSDLGLTDGDTQYF. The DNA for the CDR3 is TGTGCCTGGAGCGATCTGGGACTAACAGATGGAGATACGCAGTATTTT.

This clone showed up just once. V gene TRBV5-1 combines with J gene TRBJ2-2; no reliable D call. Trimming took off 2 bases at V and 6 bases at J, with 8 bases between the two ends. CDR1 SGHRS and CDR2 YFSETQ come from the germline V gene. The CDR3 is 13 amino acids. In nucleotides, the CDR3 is TGCGCCAGCAGCTTCGTAGTCCCCGGGGAGCTGTTTTTT. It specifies CASSFVVPGELFF.

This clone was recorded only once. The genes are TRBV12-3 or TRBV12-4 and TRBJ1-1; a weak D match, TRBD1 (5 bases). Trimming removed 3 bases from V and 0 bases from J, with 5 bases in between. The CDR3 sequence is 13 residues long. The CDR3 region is CASSFRVNTEAFF. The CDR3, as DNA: TGTGCCAGCAGTTTCAGGGTGAACACTGAAGCTTTCTTT.

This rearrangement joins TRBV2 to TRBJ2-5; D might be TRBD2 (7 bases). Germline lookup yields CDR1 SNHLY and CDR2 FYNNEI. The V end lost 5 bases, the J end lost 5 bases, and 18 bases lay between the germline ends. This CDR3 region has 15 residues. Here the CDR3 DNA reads TGTGCCAGCAGTCGGGAGGTGGCAGGGGAGGAGACCCAGTACTTC. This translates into CASSREVAGEETQYF. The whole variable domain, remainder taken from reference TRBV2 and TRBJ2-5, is EPEVTQTPSHQVTQMGQEVILRCVPISNHLYFYWYRQILGQKVEFLVSFYNNEISEKSEIFDDQFSVERPDGSNFTLKIRSTKLEDSAMYFCASSREVAGEETQYFGPGTRLLVL.

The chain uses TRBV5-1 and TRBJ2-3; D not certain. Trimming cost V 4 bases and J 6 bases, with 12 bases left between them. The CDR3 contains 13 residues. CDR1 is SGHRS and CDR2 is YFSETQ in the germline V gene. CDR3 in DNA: TGCGCCAGCAGCGACGGAGCGTGGGATACGCAGTATTTT. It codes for CASSDGAWDTQYF.

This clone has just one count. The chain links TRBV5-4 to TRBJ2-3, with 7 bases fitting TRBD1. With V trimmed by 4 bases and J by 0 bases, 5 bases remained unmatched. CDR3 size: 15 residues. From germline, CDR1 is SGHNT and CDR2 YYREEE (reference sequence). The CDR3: CASSHGTDSTDTQYF. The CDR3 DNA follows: TGTGCCAGCAGCCACGGGACAGATAGCACAGATACGCAGTATTTT.

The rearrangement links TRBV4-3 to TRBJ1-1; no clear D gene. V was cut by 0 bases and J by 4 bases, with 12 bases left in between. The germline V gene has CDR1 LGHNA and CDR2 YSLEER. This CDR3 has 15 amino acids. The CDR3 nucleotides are TGCGCCAGCAGCCAAGACCAGTCGGGTCTCACTGAAGCTTTCTTT. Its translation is CASSQDQSGLTEAFF.

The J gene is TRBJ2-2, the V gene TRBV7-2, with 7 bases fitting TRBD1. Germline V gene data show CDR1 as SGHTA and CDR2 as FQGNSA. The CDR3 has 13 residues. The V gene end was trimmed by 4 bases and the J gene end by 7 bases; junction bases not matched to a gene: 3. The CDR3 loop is CASSSQGFGELFF. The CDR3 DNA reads TGTGCCAGCAGCTCACAGGGGTTCGGGGAGCTGTTTTTT.

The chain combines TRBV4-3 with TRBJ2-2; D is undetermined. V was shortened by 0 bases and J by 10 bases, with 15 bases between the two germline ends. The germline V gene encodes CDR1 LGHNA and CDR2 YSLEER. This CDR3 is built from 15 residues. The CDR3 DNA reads TGCGCCAGCAGCCAAGATCTGGCTGTAGGAGAGGAGCTGTTTTTT. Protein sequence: CASSQDLAVGEELFF.

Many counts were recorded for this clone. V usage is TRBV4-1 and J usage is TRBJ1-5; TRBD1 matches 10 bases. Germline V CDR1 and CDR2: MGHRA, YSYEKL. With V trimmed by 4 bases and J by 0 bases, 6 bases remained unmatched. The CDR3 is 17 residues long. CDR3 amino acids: CASSLRTGGNSNQPQHF. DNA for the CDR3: TGCGCCAGCAGCCTCCGGACAGGGGGGAATAGCAATCAGCCCCAGCATTTT.

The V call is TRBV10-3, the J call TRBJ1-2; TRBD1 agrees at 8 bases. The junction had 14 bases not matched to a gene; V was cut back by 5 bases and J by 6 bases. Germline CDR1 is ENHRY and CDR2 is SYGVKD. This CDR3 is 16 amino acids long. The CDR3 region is CAISSEVGQGVNGYTF. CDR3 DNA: TGTGCCATCAGTTCCGAGGTCGGACAGGGAGTCAATGGCTACACCTTC.